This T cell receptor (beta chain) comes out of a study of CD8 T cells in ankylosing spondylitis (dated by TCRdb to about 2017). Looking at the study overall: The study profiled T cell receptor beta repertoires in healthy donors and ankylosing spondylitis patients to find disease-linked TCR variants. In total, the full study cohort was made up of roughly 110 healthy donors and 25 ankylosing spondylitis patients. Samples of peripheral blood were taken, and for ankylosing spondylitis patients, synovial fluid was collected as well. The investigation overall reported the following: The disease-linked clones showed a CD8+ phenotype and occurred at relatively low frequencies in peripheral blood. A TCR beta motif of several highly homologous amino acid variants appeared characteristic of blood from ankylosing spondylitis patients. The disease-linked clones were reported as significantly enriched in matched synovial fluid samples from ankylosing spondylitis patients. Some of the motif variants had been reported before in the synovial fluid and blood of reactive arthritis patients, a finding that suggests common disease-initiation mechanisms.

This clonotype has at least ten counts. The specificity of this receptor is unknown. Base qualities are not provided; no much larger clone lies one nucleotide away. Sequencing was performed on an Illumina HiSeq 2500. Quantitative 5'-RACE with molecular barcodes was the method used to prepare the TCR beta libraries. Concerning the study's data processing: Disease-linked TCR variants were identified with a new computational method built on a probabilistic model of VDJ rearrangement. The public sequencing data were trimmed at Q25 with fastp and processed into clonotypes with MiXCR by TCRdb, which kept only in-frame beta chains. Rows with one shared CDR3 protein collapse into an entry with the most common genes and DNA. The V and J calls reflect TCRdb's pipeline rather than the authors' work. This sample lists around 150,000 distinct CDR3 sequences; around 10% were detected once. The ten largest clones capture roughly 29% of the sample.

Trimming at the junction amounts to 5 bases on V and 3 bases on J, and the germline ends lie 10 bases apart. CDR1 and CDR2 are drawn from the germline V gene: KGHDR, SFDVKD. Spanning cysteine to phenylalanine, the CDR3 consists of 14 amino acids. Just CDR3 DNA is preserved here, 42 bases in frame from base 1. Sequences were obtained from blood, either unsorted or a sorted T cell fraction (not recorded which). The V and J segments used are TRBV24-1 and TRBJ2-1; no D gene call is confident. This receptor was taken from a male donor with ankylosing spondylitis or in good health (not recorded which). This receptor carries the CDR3 CATSGKGFYNEQFF. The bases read TGTGCCACCAGTGGGAAGGGTTTCTACAATGAGCAGTTCTTC.